The next 25 T cell receptor beta chains were all read from a single sample in a study of OX40 agonist ivuxolimab in advanced cancers. Assay used: immunoSEQ multiplex PCR; TCRdb lists only in-frame clones, some missing. In the table there are approximately 69,000 clones, about 94% of which are singletons. This specimen consisted of CD4+ or CD8+ T cells sorted from blood, obtained in a trial of the OX40 agonist ivuxolimab. These receptor sequences come from an adult with an advanced solid tumor such as melanoma, head and neck, liver or kidney cancer.

The chain combines TRBV6-6 with TRBJ1-1, with D perhaps TRBD1 (5 bases). Trimming removed 4 bases from V and 0 bases from J, with 12 bases in between. CDR1 is MNHNY and CDR2 is SVGAGI in the germline V gene (reference sequence). The CDR3 is made up of 15 amino acids. In DNA, the CDR3 is TGTGCCAGCAGTTCGTTCGCGGGGGTGAACACTGAAGCTTTCTTT. Translating it yields CASSSFAGVNTEAFF.

The J gene is TRBJ1-5, the V gene TRBV2; D gene ambiguous. The CDR3 length is 15 residues. V dropped 5 bases and J dropped 3 bases, with 14 bases sitting between them. The germline gives CDR1 SNHLY, CDR2 FYNNEI. CDR3 amino acids: CASSSWGWDNQPQHF. The CDR3 region has the DNA TGTGCCAGCAGTTCTTGGGGATGGGACAATCAGCCCCAGCATTTT.

The chain combines TRBV19 with TRBJ2-7; TRBD1 matches 7 bases. Germline V gene data show CDR1 as LNHDA and CDR2 as SQIVND (reference sequence). Trimming cost V 9 bases and J 7 bases; bases outside gene matches: 12. The CDR3 consists of 13 residues. The CDR3 is CARAGTANYEQYF. CDR3 bases: TGTGCCAGGGCCGGGACAGCGAACTATGAGCAGTACTTC.

V and J are TRBV28 and TRBJ2-2; TRBD2 matches at 12 bases. Trimming removed 4 bases from V and 5 bases from J; junction bases left unmatched: 17. Germline CDR1 MDHEN, CDR2 SYDVKM. This CDR3 has 20 residues. The CDR3 DNA is TGTGCCAGCAGTTCCTTCCTAGCGGGAGGGCCCGGGGACGGAACCGGGGAGCTGTTTTTT. Encoded protein: CASSSFLAGGPGDGTGELFF. Combining the CDR3 with reference TRBV28 and TRBJ2-2 gives the whole variable domain DVKVTQSSRYLVKRTGEKVFLECVQDMDHENMFWYRQDPGLGLRLIYFSYDVKMKEKGDIPEGYSVSREKKERFSLILESASTNQTSMYLCASSSFLAGGPGDGTGELFFGEGSRLTVL.

The V and J genes are TRBV7-2 and TRBJ2-1, with 8 bases fitting TRBD2. Germline V lookup: CDR1 SGHTA, CDR2 FQGNSA. The CDR3 is 16 residues long. The V gene end was trimmed by 1 base and the J gene end by 3 bases; junction bases not matched to a gene: 5. CDR3: CASSLDGRVLYNEQFF. The CDR3 DNA sequence: TGTGCCAGCAGCTTAGACGGGAGGGTACTCTACAATGAGCAGTTCTTC.

The J gene is TRBJ1-2, the V gene TRBV4-3; D is perhaps TRBD1 (5 bases). Germline V CDR1 and CDR2: LGHNA, YSLEER. The CDR3 extends over 14 amino acids. V gave up 4 bases and J gave up 3 bases, with 12 bases separating them. Here the CDR3 reads CASSRSGWDYGYTF. The DNA for the CDR3 is TGCGCCAGCAGCCGATCAGGGTGGGACTATGGCTACACCTTC.

The chain joins TRBV21-1 to TRBJ1-2; the table's D call of TRBD1 was not tested on the DNA. TRBV21-1 is a pseudogene segment. This CDR3 contains 16 residues. This chain's CDR3 is CASSNVPGILNYGYTF. Here the CDR3 DNA reads TGTGCCAGCAGCAATGTCCCAGGGATACTGAACTATGGCTACACCTTC.

CDR3 in amino acids: CAISESTGTYEQYF. The CDR3 DNA reads TGTGCCATCAGTGAGAGTACAGGAACCTACGAGCAGTACTTC. This chain links TRBV10-3 with TRBJ2-7, with D possibly matching TRBD1 (5 bases). V lost 2 bases and J 2 bases, leaving 10 bases between the germline ends. The germline V gene encodes CDR1 ENHRY and CDR2 SYGVKD. This CDR3 contains 14 residues.

This clone was seen just once. The V call is TRBV7-2, the J call TRBJ2-7; D possibly corresponds to TRBD2 (5 bases). Trimming removed 5 bases from V and 3 bases from J, with 23 bases in between. The CDR3 runs to 17 residues. From germline, CDR1 is SGHTA and CDR2 FQGNSA. The chain's CDR3 is CASSPTRSGGRFYEQYF. CDR3 sequence (DNA): TGTGCCAGCAGCCCAACCAGGAGTGGAGGAAGATTCTACGAGCAGTACTTC.

The rearrangement uses TRBV4-2 and TRBJ1-2; D call uncertain. This CDR3 is 14 amino acids long. Germline V gene sequence: CDR1 LGHNA, CDR2 YNFKEQ. V was clipped by 0 bases and J by 3 bases, with 8 bases between them. Written as DNA, the CDR3 is TGTGCCAGCAGCCAAGACAAGGAATACTATGGCTACACCTTC. Its translation is CASSQDKEYYGYTF.

This sequence joins TRBV7-3 and TRBJ2-1; 8 bases line up with TRBD1. Losses at the gene ends were 2 bases for V and 9 bases for J; bases not matched to a gene: 6. Germline lookup yields CDR1 SGHTA and CDR2 FQGTGA. The CDR3 runs 14 residues. CDR3 bases: TGTGCCAGCAGCTTACAGGGGGCGCTGGGTGAGCAGTTCTTC. Its translation: CASSLQGALGEQFF.

The chain links TRBV11-2 to TRBJ2-1; 8 bases fit TRBD2. CDR3 length: 16 amino acids. Germline V lookup: CDR1 SGHAT, CDR2 FQNNGV. J lost 7 bases, V lost 5 bases, and 13 bases had no gene match. The CDR3 DNA reads TGTGCCAGCAGCCCCTCCCACGGGAGGGCCCTAAATGAGCAGTTCTTC. This gives the protein CASSPSHGRALNEQFF. Full variable domain (rest looked up from reference TRBV11-2 and TRBJ2-1): EAGVAQSPRYKIIEKRQSVAFWCNPISGHATLYWYQQILGQGPKLLIQFQNNGVVDDSQLPKDRFSAERLKGVDSTLKIQPAKLEDSAVYLCASSPSHGRALNEQFFGPGTRLTVL.

The chain couples TRBV30 to TRBJ1-2; D gene uncertain. V dropped 4 bases and J dropped 8 bases, with 14 bases sitting between them. This CDR3 comprises 12 residues. CDR1 is GTSNPN and CDR2 is SVGIG in the germline V gene (reference sequence). In DNA, the CDR3 is TGTGCCTGGACAGGTGGACCCGACGGCTACACCTTC. This codes for CAWTGGPDGYTF.

The chain is built from TRBV28 and TRBJ2-7; D unclear. V lost 8 bases to trimming and J lost 3 bases, with 11 bases between them. The CDR3 is made up of 12 amino acids. Germline V CDR1 and CDR2: MDHEN, SYDVKM. Here the CDR3 DNA reads TGTGCCAGCGCCCGGTCGATCTACGAGCAGTACTTC. Translating gives CASARSIYEQYF. Using reference TRBV28 and TRBJ2-7 for the parts outside the CDR3, the full variable domain is DVKVTQSSRYLVKRTGEKVFLECVQDMDHENMFWYRQDPGLGLRLIYFSYDVKMKEKGDIPEGYSVSREKKERFSLILESASTNQTSMYLCASARSIYEQYFGPGTRLTVT.

About this clone itself: Additional DNA sequences in this sample encode the identical CDR3. The rearrangement uses TRBV28 and TRBJ2-7, with D perhaps TRBD2 (6 bases). Trimming took off 5 bases at V and 1 base at J, with 9 bases between the two ends. CDR1 is MDHEN and CDR2 is SYDVKM in the germline V gene. This CDR3 has 13 amino acids. The CDR3 DNA reads TGTGCCAGCAGTCTCGGGGGTTCCTACGAGCAGTACTTC. Translation gives CASSLGGSYEQYF.

This clone was detected only once. The genes are TRBV6-5 and TRBJ1-2, with D uncertain. Germline V gene lookup returns CDR1 MNHEY and CDR2 SVGAGI. This CDR3 spans 13 amino acids. The V end lost 2 bases, the J end lost 0 bases, and 4 bases lay between the germline ends. CDR3 nucleotide sequence: TGTGCCAGCAGTTACCAAGCTAACTATGGCTACACCTTC. Translating gives CASSYQANYGYTF.

The chain couples TRBV7-6 to TRBJ2-1; 10 positions match TRBD2. Germline CDR1 SGHVS, CDR2 FNYEAQ. V lost 1 base, J lost 8 bases, and 8 bases stayed unmatched. There are 16 residues in the CDR3. CDR3 nucleotide sequence: TGTGCCAGCAGCTTAGAAAGCGGGGGGGCTGGATATGAGCAGTTCTTC. Translating it yields CASSLESGGAGYEQFF.

The chain is built from TRBV5-6 and TRBJ1-1, with no clear D. The CDR3 spans 14 residues. V was pared by 4 bases and J by 4 bases, with 14 bases between. Germline-derived CDR1 and CDR2 are SGHDT and YYEEEE. The CDR3 DNA reads as TGTGCCAGCAGCCCGGGCGACTTAGCCACTGAAGCTTTCTTT. Amino acids: CASSPGDLATEAFF.

In its sample, this clone was seen a few times. CDR3 in amino acids: CASSSGGLTMNTEAFF. CDR3 sequence (DNA): TGTGCCAGCAGCTCCGGGGGACTGACAATGAACACTGAAGCTTTCTTT. The V call is TRBV13, the J call TRBJ1-1, with D possibly being TRBD1 (5 bases). CDR3 size: 16 residues. V was pared by 4 bases and J by 0 bases, with 15 bases between. Germline V lookup: CDR1 PRHDT, CDR2 FYEKMQ (reference sequence). Full variable domain (rest looked up from reference TRBV13 and TRBJ1-1): AAGVIQSPRHLIKEKRETATLKCYPIPRHDTVYWYQQGPGQDPQFLISFYEKMQSDKGSIPDRFSAQQFSDYHSELNMSSLELGDSALYFCASSSGGLTMNTEAFFGQGTRLTVV.

The V call is TRBV4-3, the J call TRBJ1-1, with TRBD1 matching 8 bases. Germline V CDR1 and CDR2: LGHNA, YSLEER. V lost 0 bases to trimming and J lost 7 bases; unmatched junction nucleotides: 13. CDR3 length: 17 residues. The CDR3 region is CASSQDAARLDRDEAFF. The CDR3 DNA reads TGCGCCAGCAGCCAAGACGCAGCCCGTTTGGACAGGGATGAAGCTTTCTTT.

The chain recombines TRBV7-8 with TRBJ2-1, with no clear D. The CDR3 totals 18 residues. CDR1 is SGHVS, CDR2 FQNEAQ, per germline. Trimming cost V 1 base and J 4 bases, with 20 bases left between them. The CDR3 is CASSLDRVAMVGYNEQFF. CDR3 nucleotide sequence: TGTGCCAGCAGCTTAGATCGGGTCGCGATGGTAGGTTACAATGAGCAGTTCTTC.

The chain joins TRBV6-5 to TRBJ1-1; D is uncertain. Germline lookup yields CDR1 MNHEY and CDR2 SVGAGI. Trimming stripped 2 bases from V and 2 bases from J, with 6 bases between. The CDR3 is made up of 13 amino acids. The DNA of the CDR3 is TGTGCCAGCAGTTACGGCCCCAACACTGAAGCTTTCTTT. This encodes CASSYGPNTEAFF.

This chain connects TRBV4-3 to TRBJ2-7; D is ambiguous. Germline V gives CDR1 LGHNA, CDR2 YSLEER. The CDR3 totals 15 residues. Trimming took 2 bases from V and 3 from J, leaving 14 bases between them. CDR3 in DNA: TGCGCCAGCAGCCAACAAAGGTTTTTTTACTACGAGCAGTACTTC. Translation gives CASSQQRFFYYEQYF.

The genes are TRBV11-2 and TRBJ1-3; TRBD1 matches at 7 bases. V was pared by 5 bases and J by 3 bases, with 7 bases of the junction left unmatched. Germline V gene lookup returns CDR1 SGHAT and CDR2 FQNNGV. This CDR3 comprises 15 residues. The CDR3 sequence: CASSGTGESGNTIYF. In DNA, the CDR3 is TGTGCCAGCAGCGGTACAGGGGAAAGTGGAAACACCATATATTTT.

The table lists this clone with a few counts. The genes are TRBV9 and TRBJ1-1; D gene ambiguous. Germline V gene lookup returns CDR1 SGDLS and CDR2 YYNGEE. This CDR3 contains 16 residues. The V and J ends lost 4 bases and 3 bases respectively, with 19 bases between them. The CDR3 reads CASSPRGAQVYTEAFF. CDR3 DNA: TGTGCCAGCAGCCCCCGGGGAGCGCAGGTGTACACTGAAGCTTTCTTT.